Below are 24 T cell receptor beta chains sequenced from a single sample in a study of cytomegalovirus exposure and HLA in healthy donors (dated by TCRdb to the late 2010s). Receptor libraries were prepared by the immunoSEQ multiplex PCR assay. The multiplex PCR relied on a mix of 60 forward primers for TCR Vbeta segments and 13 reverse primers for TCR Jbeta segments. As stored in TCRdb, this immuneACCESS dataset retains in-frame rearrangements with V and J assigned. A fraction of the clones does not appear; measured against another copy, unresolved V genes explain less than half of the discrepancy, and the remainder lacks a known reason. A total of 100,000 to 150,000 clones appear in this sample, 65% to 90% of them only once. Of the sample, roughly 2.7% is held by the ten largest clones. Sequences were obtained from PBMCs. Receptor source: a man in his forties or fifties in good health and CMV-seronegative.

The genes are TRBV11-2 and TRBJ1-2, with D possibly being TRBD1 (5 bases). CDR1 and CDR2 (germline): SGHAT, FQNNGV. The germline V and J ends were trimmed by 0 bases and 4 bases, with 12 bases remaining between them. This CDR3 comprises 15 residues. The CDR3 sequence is CASSLDMGPLYGYTF. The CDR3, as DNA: TGTGCCAGCAGCTTAGATATGGGGCCCCTCTATGGCTACACCTTC.

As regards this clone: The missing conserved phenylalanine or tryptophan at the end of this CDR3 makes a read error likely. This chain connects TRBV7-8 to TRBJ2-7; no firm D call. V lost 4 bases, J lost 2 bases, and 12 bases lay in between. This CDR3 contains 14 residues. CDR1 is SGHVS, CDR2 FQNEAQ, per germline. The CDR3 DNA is TGTGCCAGCAGCTCTGAGACACTGGCCTACGAGCAGTACTCC. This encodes CASSSETLAYEQYS.

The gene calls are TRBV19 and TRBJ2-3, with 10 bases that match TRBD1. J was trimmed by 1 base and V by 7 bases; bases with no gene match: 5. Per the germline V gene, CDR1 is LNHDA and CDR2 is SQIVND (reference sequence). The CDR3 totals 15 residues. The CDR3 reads CASTLGTGGTDTQYF. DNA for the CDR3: TGTGCCAGTACCCTCGGGACAGGGGGCACAGATACGCAGTATTTT.

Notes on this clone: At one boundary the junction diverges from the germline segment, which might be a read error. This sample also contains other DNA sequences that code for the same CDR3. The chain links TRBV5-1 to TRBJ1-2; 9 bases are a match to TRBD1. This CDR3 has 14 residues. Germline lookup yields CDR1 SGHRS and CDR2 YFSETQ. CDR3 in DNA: TGCGCTAGCAGCACACAGGGGGCTTGGTATGGCTACACCTTC. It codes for CASSTQGAWYGYTF. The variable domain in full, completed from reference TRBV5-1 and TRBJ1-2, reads KAGVTQTPRYLIKTRGQQVTLSCSPISGHRSVSWYQQTPGQGLQFLFEYFSETQRNKGNFPGRFSGRQFSNSRSEMNVSTLELGDSALYLCASSTQGAWYGYTFGSGTRLTVV.

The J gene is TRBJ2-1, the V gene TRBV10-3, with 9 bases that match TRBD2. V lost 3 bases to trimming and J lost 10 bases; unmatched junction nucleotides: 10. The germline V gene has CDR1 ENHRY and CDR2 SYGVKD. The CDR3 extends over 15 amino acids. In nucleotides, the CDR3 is TGTGCCATCAGTGAAGGGCTAGCGGGGATGACCGAGCAGTTCTTC. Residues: CAISEGLAGMTEQFF.

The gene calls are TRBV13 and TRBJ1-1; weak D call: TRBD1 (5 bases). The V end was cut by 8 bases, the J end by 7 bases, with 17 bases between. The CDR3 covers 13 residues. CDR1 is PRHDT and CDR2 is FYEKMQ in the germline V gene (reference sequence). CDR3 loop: CASGGDLLLEAFF. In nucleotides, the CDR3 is TGTGCCAGCGGGGGGGACCTGCTTCTTGAAGCTTTCTTT. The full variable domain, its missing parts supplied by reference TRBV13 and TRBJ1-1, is AAGVIQSPRHLIKEKRETATLKCYPIPRHDTVYWYQQGPGQDPQFLISFYEKMQSDKGSIPDRFSAQQFSDYHSELNMSSLELGDSALYFCASGGDLLLEAFFGQGTRLTVV.

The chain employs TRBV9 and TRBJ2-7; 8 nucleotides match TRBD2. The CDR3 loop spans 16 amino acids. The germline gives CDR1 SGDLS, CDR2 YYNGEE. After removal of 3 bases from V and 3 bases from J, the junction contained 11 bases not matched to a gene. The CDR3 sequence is CASSAGGSGVIYEQYF. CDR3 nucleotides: TGTGCCAGCAGCGCCGGGGGTAGCGGGGTCATCTACGAGCAGTACTTC.

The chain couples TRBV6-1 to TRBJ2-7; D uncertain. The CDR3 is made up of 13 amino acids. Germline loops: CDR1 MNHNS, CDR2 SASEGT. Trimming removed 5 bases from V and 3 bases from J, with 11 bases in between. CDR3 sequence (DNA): TGTGCCAGCAGTACCCTCGAGAACTACGAGCAGTACTTC. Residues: CASSTLENYEQYF.

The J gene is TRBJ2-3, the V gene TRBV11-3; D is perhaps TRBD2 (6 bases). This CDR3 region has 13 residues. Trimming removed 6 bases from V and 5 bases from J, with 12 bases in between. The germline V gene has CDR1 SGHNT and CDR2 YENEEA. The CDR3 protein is CASRAPGEDTQYF. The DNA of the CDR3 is TGTGCCAGCAGGGCCCCGGGGGAAGATACGCAGTATTTT. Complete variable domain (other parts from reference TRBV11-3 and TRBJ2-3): EAGVVQSPRYKIIEKKQPVAFWCNPISGHNTLYWYLQNLGQGPELLIRYENEEAVDDSQLPKDRFSAERLKGVDSTLKIQPAELGDSAVYLCASRAPGEDTQYFGPGTRLTVL.

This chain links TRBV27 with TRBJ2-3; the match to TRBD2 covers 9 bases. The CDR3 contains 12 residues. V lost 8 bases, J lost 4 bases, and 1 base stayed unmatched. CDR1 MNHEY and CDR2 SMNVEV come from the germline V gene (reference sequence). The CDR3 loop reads CASASGADTQYF. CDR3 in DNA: TGTGCCAGCGCTAGCGGGGCAGATACGCAGTATTTT.

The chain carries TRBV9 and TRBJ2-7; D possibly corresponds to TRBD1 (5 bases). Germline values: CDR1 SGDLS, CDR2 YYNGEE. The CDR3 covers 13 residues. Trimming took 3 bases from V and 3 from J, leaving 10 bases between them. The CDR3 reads CASSGYQGYEQYF. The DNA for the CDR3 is TGTGCCAGCAGCGGATATCAGGGCTACGAGCAGTACTTC.

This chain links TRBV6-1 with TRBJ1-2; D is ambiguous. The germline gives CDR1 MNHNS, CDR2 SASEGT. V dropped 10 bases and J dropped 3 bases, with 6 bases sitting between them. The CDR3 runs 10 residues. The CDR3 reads CATGDYGYTF. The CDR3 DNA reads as TGTGCCACTGGAGACTATGGCTACACCTTC.

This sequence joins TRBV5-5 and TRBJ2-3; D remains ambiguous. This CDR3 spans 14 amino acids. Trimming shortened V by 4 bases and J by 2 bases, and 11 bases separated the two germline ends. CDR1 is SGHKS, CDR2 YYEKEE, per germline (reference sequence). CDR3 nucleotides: TGTGCCAGCAGCCCGCAGATACACACAGATACGCAGTATTTT. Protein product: CASSPQIHTDTQYF.

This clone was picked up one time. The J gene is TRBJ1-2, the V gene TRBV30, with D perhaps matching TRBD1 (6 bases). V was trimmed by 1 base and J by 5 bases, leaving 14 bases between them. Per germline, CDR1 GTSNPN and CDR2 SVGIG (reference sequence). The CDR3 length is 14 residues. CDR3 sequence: CAWSEPGTSYGYTF. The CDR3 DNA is TGTGCCTGGAGTGAACCCGGGACAAGTTATGGCTACACCTTC.

DNA for the CDR3: TGCAGCGTTGTCGGACTACAGGGGCATGGCTACACCTTC. It translates to CSVVGLQGHGYTF. The chain uses TRBV29-1 and TRBJ1-2; 7 bases line up with TRBD1. Looked up from germline, CDR1 is SQVTM and CDR2 is ANQGSEA. J lost 6 bases, V lost 4 bases, and 8 bases had no gene match. The CDR3 has 13 residues. The full variable domain, completed using reference TRBV29-1 and TRBJ1-2, is SAVISQKPSRDICQRGTSLTIQCQVDSQVTMMFWYRQQPGQSLTLIATANQGSEATYESGFVIDKFPISRPNLTFSTLTVSNMSPEDSSIYLCSVVGLQGHGYTFGSGTRLTVV.

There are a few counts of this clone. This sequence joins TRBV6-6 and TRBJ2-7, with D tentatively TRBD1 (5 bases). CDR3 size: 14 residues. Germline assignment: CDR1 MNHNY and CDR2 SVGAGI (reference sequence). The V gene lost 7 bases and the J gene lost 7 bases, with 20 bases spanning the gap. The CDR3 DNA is TGTGCCAGCACCTCTGCCCCCGACCCAGGGGAGCAGTACTTC. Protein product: CASTSAPDPGEQYF.

The CDR3 reads CASSLMGSGANEKLFF. For the CDR3, the DNA is TGTGCCAGCAGCTTAATGGGTTCGGGGGCTAATGAAAAACTGTTTTTT. The chain is built from TRBV7-2 and TRBJ1-4; D is possibly TRBD1 (5 bases). V gave up 2 bases and J gave up 3 bases, with 13 bases separating them. This CDR3 comprises 16 residues. The V gene's germline CDR1 is SGHTA and CDR2 FQGNSA.

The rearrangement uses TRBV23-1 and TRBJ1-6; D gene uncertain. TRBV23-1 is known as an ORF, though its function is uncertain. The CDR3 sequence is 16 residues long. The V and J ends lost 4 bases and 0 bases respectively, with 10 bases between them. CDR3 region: CASSRGPGSYNSPLHF. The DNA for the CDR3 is TGCGCCAGCAGTCGCGGCCCTGGCTCCTATAATTCACCCCTCCACTTT.

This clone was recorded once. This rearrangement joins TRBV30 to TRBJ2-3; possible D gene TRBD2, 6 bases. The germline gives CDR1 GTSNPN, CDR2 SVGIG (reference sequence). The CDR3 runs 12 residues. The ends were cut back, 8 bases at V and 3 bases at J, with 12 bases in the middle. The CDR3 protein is CARGIETDTQYF. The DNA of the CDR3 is TGTGCCCGGGGGATTGAGACAGATACGCAGTATTTT.

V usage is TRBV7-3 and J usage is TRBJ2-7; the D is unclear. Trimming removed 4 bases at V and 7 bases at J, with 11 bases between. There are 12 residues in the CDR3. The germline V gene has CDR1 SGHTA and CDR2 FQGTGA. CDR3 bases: TGTGCCAGCAGCTCCCCGCTAGGTGAGCAGTACTTC. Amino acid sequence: CASSSPLGEQYF.

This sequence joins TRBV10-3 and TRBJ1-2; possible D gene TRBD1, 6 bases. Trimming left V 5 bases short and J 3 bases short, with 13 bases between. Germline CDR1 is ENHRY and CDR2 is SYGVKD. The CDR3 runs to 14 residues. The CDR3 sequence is CAISPRQGYYGYTF. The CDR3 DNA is TGTGCCATCAGTCCAAGGCAGGGGTACTATGGCTACACCTTC.

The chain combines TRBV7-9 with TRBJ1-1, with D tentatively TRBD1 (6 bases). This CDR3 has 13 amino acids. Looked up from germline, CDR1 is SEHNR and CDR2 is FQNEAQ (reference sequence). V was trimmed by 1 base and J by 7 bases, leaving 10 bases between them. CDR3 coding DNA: TGTGCCAGCAGCTTAGAGGGGGAGCTTGAAGCTTTCTTT. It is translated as CASSLEGELEAFF.

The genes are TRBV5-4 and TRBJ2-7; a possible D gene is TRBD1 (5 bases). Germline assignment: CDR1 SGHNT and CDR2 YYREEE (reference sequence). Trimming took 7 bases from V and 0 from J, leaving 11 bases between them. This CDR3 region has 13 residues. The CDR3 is CASGAAGSYEQYF. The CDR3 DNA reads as TGTGCCAGCGGGGCAGCTGGCTCCTACGAGCAGTACTTC.

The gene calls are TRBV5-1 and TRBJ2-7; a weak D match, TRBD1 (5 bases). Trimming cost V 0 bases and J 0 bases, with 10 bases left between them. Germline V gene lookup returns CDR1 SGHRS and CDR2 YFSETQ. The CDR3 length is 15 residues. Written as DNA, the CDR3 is TGCGCCAGCAGCTTGGTTGCGGACAACTCCTACGAGCAGTACTTC. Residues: CASSLVADNSYEQYF.